What follows are 9 T cell receptor beta chains derived from one specimen sequenced in a study of blood T cell repertoires in COVID-19. TCRdb keeps only in-frame clones here, not all; method: immunoSEQ multiplex PCR. The table includes hundreds of thousands of clones, 85% to 90% detected once. The material sequenced was peripheral blood. All receptors come from a woman between 50 and 59 years old with COVID-19, enrolled during active disease.

The V call is TRBV25-1, the J call TRBJ2-7, with D uncertain. The ends were cut back, 3 bases at V and 3 bases at J, with 15 bases in the middle. CDR1 is MGHDK and CDR2 is SYGVNS in the germline V gene. The CDR3 is 15 amino acids. CDR3 nucleotide sequence: TGTGCCAGCAGTGATCCCAGTCAGAACGACTACGAGCAGTACTTC. It yields the protein CASSDPSQNDYEQYF.

The rearrangement uses TRBV6-5 and TRBJ1-5, with TRBD1 matching over 8 bases. J lost 4 bases, V lost 8 bases, and 7 bases had no gene match. Germline values: CDR1 MNHEY, CDR2 SVGAGI. The CDR3 totals 14 residues. CDR3 sequence: CASLAGQGNQPQHF. The CDR3 bases are TGTGCCAGCCTTGCTGGACAGGGAAATCAGCCCCAGCATTTT.

The rearrangement joins TRBV14 to TRBJ1-1; TRBD1 is a possible D gene (6 bases). CDR3 length equals 15 residues. Germline V gene sequence: CDR1 SGHDN, CDR2 FVKESK. V lost 2 bases and J 1 base, leaving 11 bases between the germline ends. Here the CDR3 DNA reads TGTGCCAGCAGCCAACTCGGGACAACGAACACTGAAGCTTTCTTT. Its translation: CASSQLGTTNTEAFF.

The rearrangement links TRBV7-9 to TRBJ1-1; a possible D gene is TRBD1 (6 bases). Germline values: CDR1 SEHNR, CDR2 FQNEAQ (reference sequence). The CDR3 runs to 16 residues. V was shortened by 5 bases and J by 1 base, with 17 bases between the two germline ends. The CDR3 region has the DNA TGTGCCAGCAGCCCCCCGGGAGGGACATCGAACACTGAAGCTTTCTTT. Amino acids: CASSPPGGTSNTEAFF.

The rearrangement uses TRBV18 and TRBJ2-7; 7 bases align to TRBD1. This CDR3 comprises 18 residues. The V and J ends lost 0 bases and 0 bases, in that order; junction bases with no gene match: 11. CDR1 KGHSH and CDR2 LQKENI come from the germline V gene. CDR3: CASSPPKPPGQSSYEQYF. As DNA, the CDR3 is TGTGCCAGCTCACCACCAAAACCCCCGGGACAGAGCTCCTACGAGCAGTACTTC.

The V call is TRBV18, the J call TRBJ2-7; 11 bases fit TRBD2. The V and J ends lost 1 base and 6 bases, in that order; junction bases with no gene match: 14. The CDR3 sequence is 18 residues long. Germline CDR1 KGHSH, CDR2 LQKENI. This chain's CDR3 is CASSPLGTSGKKGAEQYF. The CDR3 DNA reads as TGTGCCAGCTCACCACTCGGGACTAGCGGCAAAAAGGGGGCCGAGCAGTACTTC. Full variable domain (remainder filled in from reference TRBV18 and TRBJ2-7): NAGVMQNPRHLVRRRGQEARLRCSPMKGHSHVYWYRQLPEEGLKFMVYLQKENIIDESGMPKERFSAEFPKEGPSILRIQQVVRGDSAAYFCASSPLGTSGKKGAEQYFGPGTRLTVT.

The V gene is TRBV7-9, the J gene TRBJ1-5, with D unclear. Trimming left V 11 bases short and J 2 bases short, with 13 bases between. Germline V gene lookup returns CDR1 SEHNR and CDR2 FQNEAQ (reference sequence). This CDR3 is built from 13 residues. The CDR3 DNA sequence: TGTGCCTCTTCGGTCATTGGCAATCAGCCCCAGCATTTT. Its protein is CASSVIGNQPQHF. The variable domain in full, completed from reference TRBV7-9 and TRBJ1-5, reads DTGVSQNPRHKITKRGQNVTFRCDPISEHNRLYWYRQTLGQGPEFLTYFQNEAQLEKSRLLSDRFSAERPKGSFSTLEIQRTEQGDSAMYLCASSVIGNQPQHFGDGTRLSIL.

The chain couples TRBV4-1 to TRBJ1-2, with D perhaps matching TRBD1 (5 bases). This CDR3 contains 16 residues. Trimming removed 1 base at V and 0 bases at J, with 12 bases between. Germline CDR1 is MGHRA and CDR2 is YSYEKL. The CDR3 DNA is TGCGCCAGCAGCCAAGTCCTAATAGGGGCTAACTATGGCTACACCTTC. It encodes CASSQVLIGANYGYTF.

DNA of the CDR3: TGTGCCAGCAGCTTACGACTAGCGGGGCGGGGGTACAATGAGCAGTTCTTC. It is translated as CASSLRLAGRGYNEQFF. The gene calls are TRBV7-2 and TRBJ2-1; 11 bases line up with TRBD2. The CDR3 runs 17 residues. CDR1 is SGHTA and CDR2 is FQGNSA in the germline V gene. The V gene end was trimmed by 2 bases and the J gene end by 4 bases; junction bases not matched to a gene: 7.